This TCR beta chain was profiled in a study of patients and donors after allogeneic stem cell transplantation. The germline gives CDR1 LGHNA, CDR2 YSLEER. CDR3 size: 16 residues. V shed 0 bases and J shed 0 bases, with 11 bases lying between them. MiXCR, applied by TCRdb to the RT-PCR reads, yields one record per CDR3 protein. The sample shows about 31,000 distinct CDR3 sequences, under 7.5% of them seen only once. The sample holds many counts of this clonotype. The TCR originated in a human donor who was either an allogeneic HSCT recipient or a stem cell or donor lymphocyte infusion donor (not recorded which). It is not recorded whose cells these are; they may come from a transplant donor. The source material was blood, either unsorted or a sorted T cell fraction (not recorded which). The chain recombines TRBV4-3 with TRBJ1-1; D may be TRBD1 (5 bases). CDR3 nucleotide sequence: TGCGCCAGCAGCCAAGACACGGACATCCTGAACACTGAAGCTTTCTTT. Its protein is CASSQDTDILNTEAFF.